What follows describes a single TCR beta chain. These data come from a study of blood T cell repertoires in COVID-19. The overall study: COVID-19 samples, acute and convalescent, were from the United States, Italy and Spain. PBMCs, B-cell-depleted T cells, or T cells were the source of the cDNA or gDNA that made up the material.

CDR1 is SGHVS, CDR2 FNYEAQ, per germline. V was clipped by 5 bases and J by 0 bases; unmatched bases: 8. The CDR3 length is 17 residues. Under the authors' procedure: Researchers report that nucleated cell counts were estimated from reference gene primer amplification. Using immunoSEQ multiplex PCR, the repertoire was profiled, and TCRdb retains in-frame clones only, with some absent. V, J and clone size were drawn from that table, and D and trimming were deduced from the DNA. The table has about 400,000 clones, roughly 90% seen once. Sequenced: peripheral blood. This clonotype originated in a woman aged 25 to 39 with acute or convalescent COVID-19. V and J are TRBV7-6 and TRBJ1-5; 9 bases agree with TRBD1. The CDR3 loop is CASSPGTGFNSNQPQHF. The DNA of the CDR3 is TGTGCCAGCAGCCCCGGGACAGGGTTTAATAGCAATCAGCCCCAGCATTTT.